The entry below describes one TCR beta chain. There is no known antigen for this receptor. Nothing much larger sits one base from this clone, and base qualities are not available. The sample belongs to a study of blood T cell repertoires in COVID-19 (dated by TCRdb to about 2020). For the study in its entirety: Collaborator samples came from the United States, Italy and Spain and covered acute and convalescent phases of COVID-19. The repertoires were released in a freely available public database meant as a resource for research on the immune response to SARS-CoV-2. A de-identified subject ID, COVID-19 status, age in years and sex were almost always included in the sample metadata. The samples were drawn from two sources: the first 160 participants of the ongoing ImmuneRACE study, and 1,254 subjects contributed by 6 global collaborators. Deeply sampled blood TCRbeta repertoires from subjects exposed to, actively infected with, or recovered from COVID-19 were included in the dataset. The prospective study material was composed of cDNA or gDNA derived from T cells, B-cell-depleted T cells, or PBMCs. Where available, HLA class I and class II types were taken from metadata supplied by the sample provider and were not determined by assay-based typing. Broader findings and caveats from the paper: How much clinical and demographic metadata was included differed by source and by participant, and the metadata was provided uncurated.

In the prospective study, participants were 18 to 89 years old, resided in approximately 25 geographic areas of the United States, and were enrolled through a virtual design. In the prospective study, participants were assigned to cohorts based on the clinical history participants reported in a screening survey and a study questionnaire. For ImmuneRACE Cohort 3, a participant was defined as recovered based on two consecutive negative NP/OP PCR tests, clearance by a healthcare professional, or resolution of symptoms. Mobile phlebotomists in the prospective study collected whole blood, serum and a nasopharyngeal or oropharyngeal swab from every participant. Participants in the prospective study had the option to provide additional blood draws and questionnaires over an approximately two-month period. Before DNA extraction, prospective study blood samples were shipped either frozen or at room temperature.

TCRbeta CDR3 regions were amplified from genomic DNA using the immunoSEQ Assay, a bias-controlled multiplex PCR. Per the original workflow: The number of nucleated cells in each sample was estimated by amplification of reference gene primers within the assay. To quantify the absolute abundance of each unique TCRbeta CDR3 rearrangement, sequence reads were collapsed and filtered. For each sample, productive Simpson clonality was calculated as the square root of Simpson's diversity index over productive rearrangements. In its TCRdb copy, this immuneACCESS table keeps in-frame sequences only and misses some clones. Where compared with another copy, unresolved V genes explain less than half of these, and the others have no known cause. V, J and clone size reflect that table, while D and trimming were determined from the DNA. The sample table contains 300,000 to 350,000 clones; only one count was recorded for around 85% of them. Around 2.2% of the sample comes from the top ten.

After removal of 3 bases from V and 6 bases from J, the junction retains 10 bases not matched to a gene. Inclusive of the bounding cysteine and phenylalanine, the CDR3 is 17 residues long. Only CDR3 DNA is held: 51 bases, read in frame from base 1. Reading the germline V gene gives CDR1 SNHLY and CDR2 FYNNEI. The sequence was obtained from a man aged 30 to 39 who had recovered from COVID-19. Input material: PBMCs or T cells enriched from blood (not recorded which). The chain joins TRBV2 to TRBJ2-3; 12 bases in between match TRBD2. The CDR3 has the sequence CASSERLAGGPGDTQYF. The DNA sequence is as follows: TGTGCCAGCAGTGAGCGGCTAGCGGGGGGGCCGGGGGATACGCAGTATTTT. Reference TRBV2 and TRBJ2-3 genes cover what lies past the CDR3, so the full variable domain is EPEVTQTPSHQVTQMGQEVILRCVPISNHLYFYWYRQILGQKVEFLVSFYNNEISEKSEIFDDQFSVERPDGSNFTLKIRSTKLEDSAMYFCASSERLAGGPGDTQYFGPGTRLTVL.